The next 12 T cell receptor beta chains were all read from a single sample in a study of T cell clusters in autoimmune cytopenias. TRB was amplified from 250 ng of peripheral blood genomic DNA per sample. TRB rearrangements were amplified by touch-down multiplex PCR with mixed TRB-A/B primers. TCRdb re-called the multiplex PCR reads and shows each CDR3 protein once, DNA omitted. Recorded for this sample: around 4,300 distinct CDR3 sequences. These sequences were also reported in another study, on T cell repertoires in aging, cancer and after chemotherapy.

Sequencing input: peripheral blood. Source of these receptors: a human donor in good health.

The chain employs TRBV19 and TRBJ2-7; there is no DNA to check the TCRdb D call of TRBD2. The CDR3 totals 17 residues. Germline CDR1 and CDR2: LNHDA and SQIVND (reference sequence). The CDR3: CASRGLAGAASSYEQYF. The full variable domain, completed using reference TRBV19 and TRBJ2-7, is DGGITQSPKYLFRKEGQNVTLSCEQNLNHDAMYWYRQDPGQGLRLIYYSQIVNDFQKGDIAEGYSVSREKKESFPLTVTSAQKNPTAFYLCASRGLAGAASSYEQYFGPGTRLTVT.

Considering frequency, this clonotype is medium-sized. This chain uses TRBV5-6 with TRBJ1-2; TCRdb lists TRBD1, though no DNA is available to test this call. Germline V gives CDR1 SGHDT, CDR2 YYEEEE. The length of the CDR3 is 15 residues. CDR3 region: CASSSGRTGRYGYTF.

This clonotype is identified as medium-sized from frequency. The CDR3 sequence is CASRRNSLNTDTQYF. The J gene is TRBJ2-3, the V gene TRBV27. This CDR3 region has 15 residues. From germline, CDR1 is MNHEY and CDR2 SMNVEV (reference sequence).

CDR3 sequence reads: CASSWTSGGIAAYEQYF. The chain has TRBV5-1 and TRBJ2-7; TCRdb's D call of TRBD2 is untestable without DNA. Germline V gene sequence: CDR1 SGHRS, CDR2 YFSETQ. The CDR3 is 17 residues long.

This clonotype is labeled medium-sized (0.01 to 0.1%) based on frequency. The chain employs TRBV5-5 and TRBJ1-1; TCRdb proposes TRBD1, but this gene call is untestable without DNA. The V gene's germline CDR1 is SGHKS and CDR2 YYEKEE (reference sequence). The CDR3 covers 14 residues. The CDR3 spells CASNRGGRNTEAFF.

This clonotype is deemed medium-sized by its frequency. The chain is built from TRBV6-2 or TRBV6-3 and TRBJ1-6; the D call from TCRdb, TRBD1, cannot be confirmed without DNA. The V gene's germline CDR1 is MNHEY and CDR2 SVGEGT. The CDR3 runs 13 residues. CDR3 protein: CASGGTYNSPLHF.

This clonotype is labeled medium-sized based on frequency. The CDR3 loop is CAWSGSGNTIYF. The V and J genes are TRBV30 and TRBJ1-3. CDR1 is GTSNPN and CDR2 is SVGIG in the germline V gene (reference sequence). There are 12 residues in the CDR3.

The V gene is TRBV7-2, the J gene TRBJ1-6; the D call from TCRdb, TRBD1, cannot be confirmed without DNA. The CDR3 spans 16 residues. Germline V gene lookup returns CDR1 SGHTA and CDR2 FQGNSA. The chain's CDR3 is CASSPLTVPRGGSLHF.

V gene TRBV6-5 combines with J gene TRBJ1-2; TCRdb selects TRBD1, and the lack of DNA leaves this call unchecked. Looked up from germline, CDR1 is MNHEY and CDR2 is SVGAGI. The CDR3 spans 18 residues. CDR3 amino acids: CASSDGQGAGTANYGYTF.

Its frequency marks this clonotype as medium-sized. The gene calls are TRBV10-1 and TRBJ2-3. Per germline, CDR1 WNHNN and CDR2 SYGVQD (reference sequence). CDR3 length equals 13 residues. CDR3 loop: CASSVDSTDTQYF.

The chain uses TRBV20-1 and TRBJ1-2; the D call from TCRdb, TRBD1, cannot be confirmed without DNA. CDR1 and CDR2 (germline): DFQATT, SNEGSKA (reference sequence). CDR3 length equals 14 residues. CDR3: CSARPGSGDYGYTF.

Measured by frequency, this clonotype is medium-sized (0.01 to 0.1%). V usage is TRBV12-3 or TRBV12-4 and J usage is TRBJ2-7; TCRdb picks TRBD2, but there is no DNA to check that call. This CDR3 has 14 residues. The chain's CDR3 is CASSRGTGSYEQYF.